This T cell receptor beta chain was profiled in a study of Ad26.COV2.S vaccination and SARS-CoV-2 variants (dated by TCRdb to about 2021). Background on the whole study: Donors in the vaccine arm were drawn from COV1001, a multicentre, randomized, double-blind, placebo-controlled phase I-IIa trial testing Ad26.COV2.S in healthy adults. TCRbeta repertoire sequencing was used to assess the specificity and breadth of SARS-CoV-2-reactive T cell receptors after Ad26.COV2.S vaccination. Investigators remained blinded to trial group allocation during experiments and outcome assessment. Trial participants were randomized into five groups of five: low-dose or high-dose Ad26.COV2.S given once or twice, or placebo on both occasions. Dosing of Ad26.COV2.S was intramuscular, at either 5x10^10 or 1x10^11 viral particles, delivered as one shot or as two shots spaced 56 days apart. A total of some 30 samples were included in the TCR-sequenced set, comprising 19 Ad26.COV2.S vaccine recipients, 5 placebo recipients and 8 SARS-CoV-2 convalescent individuals.

The investigation overall reported the following: It was noted by the authors that total T cell responses may have been underestimated by the TCR breadth and depth analyses. The study was not powered for comparison of responses between vaccine doses or regimens. Non-spike TCR breadth was comparable between vaccine and placebo recipients, consistent with the vaccine containing only spike. After vaccination, spike-specific CD8+ and CD4+ T cell responses were reported to show substantial breadth. Spike-specific TCR breadth was higher in Ad26.COV2.S recipients than in placebo recipients (P = 0.0014).

Reading the germline V gene (reference sequence) gives CDR1 GTSNPN and CDR2 SVGIG. From cysteine to phenylalanine, the CDR3 is 12 amino acids long. The entry retains the CDR3 DNA only, 36 bases that are in frame from base 1. The trim is 6 bases for V and 6 bases for J, with a gap of 14 bases between the germline ends. TCRbeta CDR3 regions were sequenced with the immunoSEQ Assay. After extraction, genomic DNA underwent amplification by bias-controlled multiplex PCR, followed by high-throughput sequencing. Processing in the source paper ran as follows. To quantify the absolute abundance of each unique TCRbeta CDR3 region, sequences were collapsed and filtered. T cell fraction was estimated by normalization of TCRbeta template counts to usable DNA, with usable DNA being measured through amplification of reference genes present in all nucleated cells. Repertoire TCRs were annotated as SARS-CoV-2-specific when V gene, CDR3 amino acid sequence and J gene were exactly matched to a known reactive TCR set. The reference SARS-CoV-2 TCR set was derived from MIRA and filtered for enrichment in COVID-19-positive ImmuneCODE repertoires, a step that removed public or cross-reactive TCRs. Drawing on the MIRA antigens, annotated TCRs were analysed further at the level of specific ORF or position within ORF. Depth was the summed frequency of annotated unique rearrangements, while breadth was defined as annotated unique rearrangements over total unique productive rearrangements. Group comparisons of TCR breadth used two-sided Wilcoxon rank-sum tests. The clones in this table, taken by TCRdb from immuneACCESS, are in-frame only. Not every clone is retained; where verified, under half of the shortfall comes from an unresolved V gene, and the cause of the rest is unknown. The D gene and trimming were derived from the DNA, and the V and J assignments and clone size from that table. The sample contains 400,000 to 500,000 clones, 89% of them found a single time. The top ten constitute about 2.5% of the sample.

In the paper's terms, the treatment or condition label means: around 19 received Ad26.COV2.S at low or high dose, single or two shots; a few received placebo; per-sample allocation not given. For vaccine and placebo recipients, the sequenced repertoires came from samples collected on day 63 after the first injection. Cohort 1b enrolled 25 or so adults aged 18-55 years at a single site in Boston, USA, between 29 July and 7 August 2020. Ad26.COV2.S was a replication-incompetent adenovirus type 26 vector expressing a prefusion-stabilized SARS-CoV-2 spike protein from the original Wuhan strain. With regard to this clone: Its antigen is still unknown. Per-base qualities were not stored, and no clone one base away is much larger.

The clonotype comes from a person between 18 and 59 years old who received the Ad26.COV2.S COVID-19 vaccine or a placebo. The chain links TRBV30 with TRBJ1-1; the best D guess is TRBD1, with 5 bases matching. Specimen: peripheral blood, collected in a trial of Ad26.COV2.S vaccine versus placebo. The CDR3 amino acid sequence is: CACRGARAEAFF. In nucleotide form, the sequence is TGTGCCTGCCGCGGGGCGCGAGCTGAAGCTTTCTTT.